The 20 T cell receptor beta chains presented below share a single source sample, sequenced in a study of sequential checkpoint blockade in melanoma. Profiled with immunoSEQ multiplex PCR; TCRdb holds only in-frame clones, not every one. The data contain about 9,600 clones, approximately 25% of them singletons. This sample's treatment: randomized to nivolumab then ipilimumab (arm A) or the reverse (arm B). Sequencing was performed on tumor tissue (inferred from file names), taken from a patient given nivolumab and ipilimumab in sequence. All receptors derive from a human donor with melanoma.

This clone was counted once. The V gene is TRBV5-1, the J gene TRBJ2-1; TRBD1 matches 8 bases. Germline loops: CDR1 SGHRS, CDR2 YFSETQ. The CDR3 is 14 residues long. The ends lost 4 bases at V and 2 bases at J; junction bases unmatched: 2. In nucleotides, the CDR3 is TGCGCCAGCAGCCAGGGGGCAACCTACAATGAGCAGTTCTTC. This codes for CASSQGATYNEQFF.

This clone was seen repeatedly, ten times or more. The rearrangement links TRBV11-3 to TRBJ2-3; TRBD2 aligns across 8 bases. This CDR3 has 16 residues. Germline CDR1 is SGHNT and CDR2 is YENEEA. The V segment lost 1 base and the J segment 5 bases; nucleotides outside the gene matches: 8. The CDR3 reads CASSLGTGGPVDTQYF. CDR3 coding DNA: TGTGCCAGCAGCTTAGGGACGGGAGGGCCTGTAGATACGCAGTATTTT. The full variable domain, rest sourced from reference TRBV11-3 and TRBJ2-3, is EAGVVQSPRYKIIEKKQPVAFWCNPISGHNTLYWYLQNLGQGPELLIRYENEEAVDDSQLPKDRFSAERLKGVDSTLKIQPAELGDSAVYLCASSLGTGGPVDTQYFGPGTRLTVL.

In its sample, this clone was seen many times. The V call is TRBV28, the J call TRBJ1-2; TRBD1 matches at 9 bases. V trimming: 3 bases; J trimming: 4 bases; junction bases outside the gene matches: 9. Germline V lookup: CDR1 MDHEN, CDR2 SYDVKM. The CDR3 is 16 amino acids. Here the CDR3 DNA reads TGTGCCAGCAGTTTTCTCACGGGACAGGGTAGCTATGGCTACACCTTC. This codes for CASSFLTGQGSYGYTF.

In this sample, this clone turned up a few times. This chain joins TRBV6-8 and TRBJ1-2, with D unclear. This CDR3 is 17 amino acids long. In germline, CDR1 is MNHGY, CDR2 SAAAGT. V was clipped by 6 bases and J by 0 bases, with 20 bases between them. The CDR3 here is CASRSQDPIFPNYGYTF. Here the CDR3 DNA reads TGTGCCAGCAGGAGCCAGGACCCCATCTTTCCTAACTATGGCTACACCTTC.

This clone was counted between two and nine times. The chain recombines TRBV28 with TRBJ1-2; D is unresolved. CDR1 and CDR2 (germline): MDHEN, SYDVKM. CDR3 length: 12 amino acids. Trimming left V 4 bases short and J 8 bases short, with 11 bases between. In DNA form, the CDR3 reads TGTGCCAGCAGTTACAGACGAGAGGGCTACACCTTC. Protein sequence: CASSYRREGYTF.

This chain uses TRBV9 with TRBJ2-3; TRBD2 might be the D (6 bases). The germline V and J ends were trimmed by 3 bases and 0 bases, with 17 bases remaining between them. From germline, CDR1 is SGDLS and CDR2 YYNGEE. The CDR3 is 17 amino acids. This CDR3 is CASSARGPSASTDTQYF. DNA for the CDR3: TGTGCCAGCAGCGCGAGAGGACCTAGCGCCAGCACAGATACGCAGTATTTT.

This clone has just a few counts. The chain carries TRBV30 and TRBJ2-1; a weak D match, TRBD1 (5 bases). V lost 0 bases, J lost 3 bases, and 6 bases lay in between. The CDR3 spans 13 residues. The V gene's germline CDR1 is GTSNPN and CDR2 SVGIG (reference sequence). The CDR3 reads CAWSVGVYNEQFF. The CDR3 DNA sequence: TGTGCCTGGAGTGTAGGGGTCTACAATGAGCAGTTCTTC.

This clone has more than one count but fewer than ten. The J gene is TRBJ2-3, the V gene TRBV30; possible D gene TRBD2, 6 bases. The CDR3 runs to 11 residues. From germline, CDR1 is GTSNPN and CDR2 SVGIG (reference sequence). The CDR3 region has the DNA TGTGGCGGGAAAGTTGCAGATACGCAGTATTTT. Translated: CGGKVADTQYF. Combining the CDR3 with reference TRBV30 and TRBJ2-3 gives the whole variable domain SQTIHQWPATLVQPVGSPLSLECTVEGTSNPNLYWYRQAAGRGLQLLFYSVGIGQISSEVPQNLSASRPQDRQFILSSKKLLLSDSGFYLCGGKVADTQYFGPGTRLTVL.

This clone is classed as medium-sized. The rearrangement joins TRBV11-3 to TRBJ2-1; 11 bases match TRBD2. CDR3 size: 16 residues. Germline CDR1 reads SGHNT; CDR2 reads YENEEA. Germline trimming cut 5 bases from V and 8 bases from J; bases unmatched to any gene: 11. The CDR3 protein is CASSPHSGRAGDEQFF. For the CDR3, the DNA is TGTGCCAGCAGCCCCCATAGCGGGAGGGCCGGAGATGAGCAGTTCTTC. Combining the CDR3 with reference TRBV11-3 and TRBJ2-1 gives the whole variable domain EAGVVQSPRYKIIEKKQPVAFWCNPISGHNTLYWYLQNLGQGPELLIRYENEEAVDDSQLPKDRFSAERLKGVDSTLKIQPAELGDSAVYLCASSPHSGRAGDEQFFGPGTRLTVL.

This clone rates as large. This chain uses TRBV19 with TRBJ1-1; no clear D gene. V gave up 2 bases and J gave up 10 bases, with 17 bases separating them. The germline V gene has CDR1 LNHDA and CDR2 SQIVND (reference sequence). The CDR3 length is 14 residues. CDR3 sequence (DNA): TGTGCCAGTAGTATATACGATCGGGGTAGTGCAGCTTTCTTT. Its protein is CASSIYDRGSAAFF.

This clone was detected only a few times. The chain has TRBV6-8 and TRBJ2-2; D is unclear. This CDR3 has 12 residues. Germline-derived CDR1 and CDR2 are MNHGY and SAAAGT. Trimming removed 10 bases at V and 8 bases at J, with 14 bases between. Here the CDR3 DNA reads TGTGCCATCAGCCCCGTGGAGGGGGAGCTGTTTTTT. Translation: CAISPVEGELFF.

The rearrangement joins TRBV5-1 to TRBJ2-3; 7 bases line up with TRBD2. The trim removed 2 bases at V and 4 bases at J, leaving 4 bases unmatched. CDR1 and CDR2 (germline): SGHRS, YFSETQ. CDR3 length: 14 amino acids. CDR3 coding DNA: TGCGCCAGCAGCTTCGGTGCGGGGGCAGATACGCAGTATTTT. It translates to CASSFGAGADTQYF. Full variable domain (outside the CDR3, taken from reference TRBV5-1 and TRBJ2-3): KAGVTQTPRYLIKTRGQQVTLSCSPISGHRSVSWYQQTPGQGLQFLFEYFSETQRNKGNFPGRFSGRQFSNSRSEMNVSTLELGDSALYLCASSFGAGADTQYFGPGTRLTVL.

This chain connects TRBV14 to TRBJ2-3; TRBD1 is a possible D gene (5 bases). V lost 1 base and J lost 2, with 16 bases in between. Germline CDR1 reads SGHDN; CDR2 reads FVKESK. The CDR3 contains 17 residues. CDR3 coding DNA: TGTGCCAGCAGCCAAGCGGTGGGGCGCGGAATCACAGATACGCAGTATTTT. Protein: CASSQAVGRGITDTQYF.

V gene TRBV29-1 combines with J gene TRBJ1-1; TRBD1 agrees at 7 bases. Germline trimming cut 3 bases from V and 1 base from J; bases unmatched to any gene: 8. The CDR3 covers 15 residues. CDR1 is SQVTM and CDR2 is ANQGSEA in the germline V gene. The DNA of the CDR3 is TGCAGCGTTGACCTCCGGGACAGAGGGAACACTGAAGCTTTCTTT. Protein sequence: CSVDLRDRGNTEAFF.

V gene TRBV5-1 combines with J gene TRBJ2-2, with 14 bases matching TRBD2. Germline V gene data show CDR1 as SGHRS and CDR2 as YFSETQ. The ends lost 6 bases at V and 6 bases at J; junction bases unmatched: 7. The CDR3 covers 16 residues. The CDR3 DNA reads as TGCGCCAGCATCCTCGGGACTAGCGGGAGCTCCGGGGAGCTGTTTTTT. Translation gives CASILGTSGSSGELFF. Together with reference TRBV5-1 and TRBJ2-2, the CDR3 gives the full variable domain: KAGVTQTPRYLIKTRGQQVTLSCSPISGHRSVSWYQQTPGQGLQFLFEYFSETQRNKGNFPGRFSGRQFSNSRSEMNVSTLELGDSALYLCASILGTSGSSGELFFGEGSRLTVL.

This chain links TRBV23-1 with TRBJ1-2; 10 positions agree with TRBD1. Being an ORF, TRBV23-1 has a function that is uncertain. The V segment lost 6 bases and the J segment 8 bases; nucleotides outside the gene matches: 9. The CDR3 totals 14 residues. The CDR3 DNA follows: TGCGCCAGCAGCCCGGGACAGGGGAGTGGAGGCTACACCTTC. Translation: CASSPGQGSGGYTF.

CDR3 sequence: CASSFTGGSYEQYF. CDR3 coding DNA: TGCGCCAGCAGCTTTACAGGGGGTTCCTACGAGCAGTACTTC. The J gene is TRBJ2-7, the V gene TRBV5-1; TRBD1 matches at 8 bases. Germline loops: CDR1 SGHRS, CDR2 YFSETQ. The junction had 2 bases not matched to a gene; V was cut back by 2 bases and J by 1 base. The CDR3 covers 14 residues. Full variable domain (remainder filled in from reference TRBV5-1 and TRBJ2-7): KAGVTQTPRYLIKTRGQQVTLSCSPISGHRSVSWYQQTPGQGLQFLFEYFSETQRNKGNFPGRFSGRQFSNSRSEMNVSTLELGDSALYLCASSFTGGSYEQYFGPGTRLTVT.

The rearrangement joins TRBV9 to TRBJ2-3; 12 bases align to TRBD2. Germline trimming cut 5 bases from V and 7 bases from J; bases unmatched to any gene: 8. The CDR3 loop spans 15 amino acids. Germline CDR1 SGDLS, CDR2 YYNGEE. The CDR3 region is CASSSLAGGRNTQYF. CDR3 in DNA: TGTGCCAGCAGTTCTCTAGCGGGAGGGCGAAATACGCAGTATTTT.

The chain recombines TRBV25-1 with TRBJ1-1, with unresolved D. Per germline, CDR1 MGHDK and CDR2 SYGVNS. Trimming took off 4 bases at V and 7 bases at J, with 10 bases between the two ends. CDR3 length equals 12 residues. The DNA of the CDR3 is TGTGCCAGCAGTGGGGATGGGATTGAAGCTTTCTTT. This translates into CASSGDGIEAFF.

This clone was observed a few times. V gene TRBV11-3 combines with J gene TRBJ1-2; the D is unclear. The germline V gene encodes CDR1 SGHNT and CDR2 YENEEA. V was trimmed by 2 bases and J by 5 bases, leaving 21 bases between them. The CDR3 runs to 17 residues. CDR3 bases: TGTGCCAGCAGCTTAAACGACCGATACTCTTCTGGATATGGCTACACCTTC. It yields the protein CASSLNDRYSSGYGYTF.